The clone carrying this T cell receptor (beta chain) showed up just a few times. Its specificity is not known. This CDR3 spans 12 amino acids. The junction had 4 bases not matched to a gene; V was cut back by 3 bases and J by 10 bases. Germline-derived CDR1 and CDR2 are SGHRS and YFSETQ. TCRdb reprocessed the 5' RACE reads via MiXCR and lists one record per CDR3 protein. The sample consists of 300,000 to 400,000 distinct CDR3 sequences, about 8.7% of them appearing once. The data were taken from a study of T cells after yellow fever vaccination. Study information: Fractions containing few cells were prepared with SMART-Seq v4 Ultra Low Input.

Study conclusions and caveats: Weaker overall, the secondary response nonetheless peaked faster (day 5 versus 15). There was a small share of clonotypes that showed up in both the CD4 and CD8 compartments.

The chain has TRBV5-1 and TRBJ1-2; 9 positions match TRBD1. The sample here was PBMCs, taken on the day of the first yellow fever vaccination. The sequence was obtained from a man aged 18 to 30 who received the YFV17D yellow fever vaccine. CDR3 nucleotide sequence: TGCGCCAGCAGCTGGGGACAGGGATCCTACACCTTC. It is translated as CASSWGQGSYTF.